This TCR beta chain was found in a study of T cell changes during pregnancy in multiple sclerosis. TCRdb's copy holds only in-frame clones and misses some; the assay was immunoSEQ multiplex PCR. The sample has 70,000 to 95,000 clones, under 95% seen once. Germline values: CDR1 LGHNA, CDR2 YSLEER. This CDR3 region has 16 residues. The J segment lost 9 bases and the V segment lost 3 bases, leaving 11 bases of the junction unmatched. The chain uses TRBV4-3 and TRBJ2-1, with 10 bases matching TRBD2. The source was peripheral blood, collected after pregnancy. This receptor was obtained from a female donor in good health, enrolled as a control in a pregnancy study. CDR3 loop: CASSQASGRAPSEQFF. CDR3 sequence (DNA): TGCGCCAGCAGCCAGGCAAGCGGGAGGGCCCCGAGTGAGCAGTTCTTC.